Listed below are T cell receptor beta chains from one sample, sequenced in a study of Graves' ophthalmopathy and Graves' hyperthyroidism. TCRdb used MiXCR to reprocess the multiplex PCR reads, holding one entry per CDR3 protein. The data show about 1.1 million distinct CDR3 sequences, about two fifths seen once. The sample taken for sequencing was peripheral blood or thyroid tissue (not recorded which). These receptor sequences come from an adult man with Graves' hyperthyroidism. Each CDR3 is given with its conserved first and last residue. A D gene is named only where the DNA matches it firmly. Clone size is stated in some rows and not others, as once, few, many or a class when expanded.

>few|TRBJ1-6|-|TRBV4-2
CASSQDRTGDSPLHF
TGTGCCAGCAGCCAAGATCGGACTGGAGATTCACCCCTCCACTTT
>many|TRBJ1-5|-|TRBV15
CATSSGGEFYQPQHF
TGTGCCACCAGCAGCGGGGGGGAGTTCTATCAGCCCCAGCATTTT
>-|TRBJ1-3|-|TRBV20-1
CSARGLQETIYF
TGCAGTGCTCGGGGCCTACAAGAGACCATATATTTT
>-|TRBJ2-3|-|TRBV5-4
CASSLAGTFTDTQYF
TGTGCCAGCAGCTTGGCAGGGACCTTCACGGATACGCAGTATTTT
>-|TRBJ2-7|-|TRBV2
CACSEAGFDYEQYF
TGTGCCTGCAGTGAAGCCGGGTTTGACTACGAGCAGTACTTC
>few|TRBJ1-6|-|TRBV7-9
CASYEPGGSPLHF
TGTGCCAGCTACGAACCGGGAGGTTCACCCCTCCACTTT
>-|TRBJ1-2|-|TRBV7-9
CASGAASPSGYTF
TGTGCCAGCGGGGCAGCGTCTCCAAGCGGCTACACCTTC
>-|TRBJ2-7|TRBD1|TRBV9
CASSQDRACEQYF
TGTGCCAGCAGTCAGGACAGGGCCTGCGAGCAGTACTTC
>-|TRBJ1-5|-|TRBV30
CAWTGNSNQPQHF
TGTGCCTGGACAGGGAATAGCAATCAGCCCCAGCATTTT
>few|TRBJ1-1|TRBD1|TRBV5-4
CASTVGGQGAFTEAFF
TGTGCCAGCACCGTAGGAGGACAGGGGGCTTTCACTGAAGCTTTCTTT
>few|TRBJ2-1|-|TRBV25-1
CASSTYNEQFF
TGTGCCAGCAGTACCTACAATGAGCAGTTCTTC
>-|TRBJ1-1|TRBD1|TRBV15
CATSRRQGYTEAFF
TGTGCCACCAGCAGAAGACAGGGATACACTGAAGCTTTCTTT
>many|TRBJ2-7|-|TRBV29-1
CSVVGGDTYEQYF
TGCAGCGTTGTTGGGGGGGACACCTACGAGCAGTACTTC
>-|TRBJ2-2|TRBD2|TRBV2
CACKPAGGPAGELFF
TGTGCCTGCAAACCAGCGGGAGGGCCCGCCGGGGAGCTGTTTTTT
>-|TRBJ1-2|-|TRBV29-1
CSVEDPGSCTF
TGCAGCGTTGAAGATCCAGGAAGCTGCACCTTC
>-|TRBJ2-5|-|TRBV7-3
CASSSRGPFPHETQYF
TGTGCCAGCAGCTCACGAGGACCTTTTCCGCACGAGACCCAGTACTTC
>few|TRBJ2-7|-|TRBV7-3
CASSSGPGWEQYF
TGTGCCAGCAGCTCCGGCCCAGGGTGGGAGCAGTACTTC
>few|TRBJ1-5|-|TRBV4-3
CASSLEVGHFNQPQHF
TGCGCCAGCAGCCTTGAGGTGGGCCATTTCAATCAGCCCCAGCATTTT
>-|TRBJ1-1|-|TRBV7-9
CASSFTVDTEAFF
TGTGCCAGCAGCTTCACGGTGGACACTGAAGCTTTCTTT
>-|TRBJ2-5|-|TRBV20-1
CSARHQTGAQETQYF
TGCAGTGCTAGACACCAGACGGGGGCCCAAGAGACCCAGTACTTC
>-|TRBJ1-5|TRBD1|TRBV19
CASSIDGTGKQHF
TGTGCCAGTAGTATAGATGGGACAGGGAAACAGCATTTT
>-|TRBJ2-5|-|TRBV7-2
CASSFVSGTQYF
TGTGCCAGCAGCTTCGTTAGCGGGACCCAGTACTTC
>-|TRBJ2-3|-|TRBV24-1
CATRGGQSRADTQYF
TGTGCCACCAGAGGAGGACAGAGTAGAGCAGATACGCAGTATTTT
>-|TRBJ1-5|-|TRBV7-9
CASSFSGGRLQPQHF
TGTGCCAGCAGCTTTTCCGGGGGTAGGCTTCAGCCCCAGCATTTT
>-|TRBJ1-2|TRBD1|TRBV7-9
CAWEGFRTGRYGYTF
TGTGCCTGGGAGGGATTTCGGACAGGGCGGTACGGCTACACCTTC
>many|TRBJ1-5|-|TRBV5-6
CASSVSDQPQHF
TGTGCCAGCAGCGTTAGCGATCAGCCCCAGCATTTT
>-|TRBJ2-7|-|TRBV29-1
CSVGVASGYEQYF
TGCAGCGTTGGAGTTGCCTCCGGCTACGAGCAGTACTTC
>many|TRBJ1-5|-|TRBV2
CASTAGTPSNQPQHF
TGTGCCAGCACCGCCGGGACACCTAGCAATCAGCCCCAGCATTTT
>-|TRBJ2-5|-|TRBV15
CATSTKGREETQYF
TGTGCCACCAGCACCAAAGGGCGGGAAGAGACCCAGTACTTC
>many|TRBJ2-5|-|TRBV10-3
CAISGTNQETQYF
TGTGCCATCAGTGGGACCAACCAAGAGACCCAGTACTTC
>-|TRBJ2-2|TRBD2|TRBV5-4
CASSFAGGGAGELFF
TGTGCCAGCAGCTTTGCGGGAGGGGGCGCGGGGGAGCTGTTTTTT
>many|TRBJ1-5|-|TRBV19
CASSSRIGRGTIISQPQHF
TGTGCCAGTAGTAGTAGAATCGGAAGAGGGACCATCATAAGCCAGCCCCAGCATTTT
>-|TRBJ2-7|-|TRBV3-2
CASSQQGAFGSYEQYF
TGTGCCAGCAGCCAACAGGGGGCGTTCGGCTCCTACGAGCAGTACTTC
>few|TRBJ2-7|-|TRBV7-8
CASSLDISAGSVYEQYF
TGTGCCAGCAGCTTAGATATTTCGGCAGGGTCCGTCTACGAGCAGTACTTC
>many|TRBJ2-5|TRBD1|TRBV20-1
CSAYRGRETQYF
TGCAGTGCTTACAGGGGGCGAGAGACCCAGTACTTC
>-|TRBJ2-7|TRBD1|TRBV4-3
CASSQDPGTGGPYEQYF
TGCGCCAGCAGCCAAGACCCCGGGACAGGGGGGCCCTACGAGCAGTACTTC
>-|TRBJ2-1|TRBD2|TRBV7-9
CASSLKAGTNEQFF
TGTGCCAGCAGCCTCAAAGCGGGGACCAATGAGCAGTTCTTC
>many|TRBJ2-5|-|TRBV24-1
CATSDTIQGFRGETQYF
TGTGCCACCAGTGATACAATACAGGGATTCCGCGGAGAGACCCAGTACTTC
>few|TRBJ2-7|-|TRBV12-3/TRBV12-4
CASGQYYYEQYF
TGTGCTTCAGGGCAGTACTATTACGAGCAGTACTTC
>-|TRBJ1-3|TRBD1|TRBV6-1
CASSYLTGTGNTIYF
TGTGCCAGCAGCTACCTGACAGGGACCGGAAACACCATATATTTT
>few|TRBJ2-7|-|TRBV20-1
CSAESYEQYF
TGCAGTGCCGAATCCTACGAGCAGTACTTC
>-|TRBJ2-5|-|TRBV24-1
CATSAIRDQETQYF
TGTGCCACCAGTGCTATCCGGGACCAAGAGACCCAGTACTTC